This TCR beta chain was documented in a study of CD8 T cells in Susac syndrome. Diagnostic criteria for definite or probable disease, in their recently defined form, were met by the patients with Susac syndrome. CD8+ and CD4+ T cells were negatively isolated; TEMRA cells were FACS-enriched. The CDR3 runs to 12 residues. V was clipped by 0 bases and J by 11 bases; unmatched bases: 1. The authors reverse transcribed roughly 0.5 to 1 ug RNA with random hexamers. TCRdb reanalysed the immunoSEQ multiplex PCR reads using MiXCR and keeps one entry per CDR3 protein. The sample gives 170,000 or so distinct CDR3 sequences, around 94% of which show up once; around 0.11% is in the top ten.

This chain uses TRBV12-3 or TRBV12-4 with TRBJ1-3, with TRBD1 identical over 7 bases. The TCR sequence derives from a human donor with Susac syndrome. The sequenced sample consisted of CD4+ T cells from PBMCs. The CDR3 nucleotides are TGTGCCAGCAGTTTAGCCGGGACAGCCATATATTTT. It translates to CASSLAGTAIYF.